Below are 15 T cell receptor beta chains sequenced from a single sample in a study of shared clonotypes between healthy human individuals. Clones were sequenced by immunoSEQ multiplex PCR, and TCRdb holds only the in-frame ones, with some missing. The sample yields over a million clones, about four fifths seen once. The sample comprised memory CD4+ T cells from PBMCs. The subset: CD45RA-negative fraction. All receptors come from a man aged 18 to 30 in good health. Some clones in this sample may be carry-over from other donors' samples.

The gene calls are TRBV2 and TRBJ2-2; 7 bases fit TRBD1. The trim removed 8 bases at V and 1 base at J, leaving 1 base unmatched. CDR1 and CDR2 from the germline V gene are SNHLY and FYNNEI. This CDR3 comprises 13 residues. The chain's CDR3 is CASQGENTGELFF. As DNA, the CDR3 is TGTGCCAGCCAGGGGGAGAACACCGGGGAGCTGTTTTTT. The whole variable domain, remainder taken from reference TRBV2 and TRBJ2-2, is EPEVTQTPSHQVTQMGQEVILRCVPISNHLYFYWYRQILGQKVEFLVSFYNNEISEKSEIFDDQFSVERPDGSNFTLKIRSTKLEDSAMYFCASQGENTGELFFGEGSRLTVL.

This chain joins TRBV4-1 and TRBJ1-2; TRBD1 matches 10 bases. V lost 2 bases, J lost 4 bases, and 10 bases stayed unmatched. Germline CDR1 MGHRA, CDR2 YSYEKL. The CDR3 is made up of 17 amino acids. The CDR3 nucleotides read TGCGCCAGCAGCCAAAGGGACAGGGGCCCTCGGGGCTATGGCTACACCTTC. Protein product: CASSQRDRGPRGYGYTF.

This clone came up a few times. Here the CDR3 reads CASSFQPAGEQYF. The CDR3 nucleotides are TGTGCCAGCAGCTTTCAACCAGCAGGCGAGCAGTACTTC. The chain is built from TRBV7-7 and TRBJ2-7, with unresolved D. The length of the CDR3 is 13 residues. V shed 3 bases and J shed 6 bases, with 12 bases lying between them. In germline, CDR1 is SSHAT, CDR2 FNYEAQ (reference sequence). The variable domain in full, completed from reference TRBV7-7 and TRBJ2-7, reads GAGVSQSPRYKVTKRGQDVTLRCDPISSHATLYWYQQALGQGPEFLTYFNYEAQPDKSGLPSDRFSAERPEGSISTLTIQRTEQRDSAMYRCASSFQPAGEQYFGPGTRLTVT.

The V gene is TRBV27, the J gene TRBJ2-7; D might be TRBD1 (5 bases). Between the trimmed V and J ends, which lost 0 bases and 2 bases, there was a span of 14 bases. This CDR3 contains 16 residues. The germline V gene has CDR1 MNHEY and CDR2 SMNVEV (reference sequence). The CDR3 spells CASSLSILSRAYEQYF. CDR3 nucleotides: TGTGCCAGCAGTTTATCGATTTTGTCCAGGGCCTACGAGCAGTACTTC.

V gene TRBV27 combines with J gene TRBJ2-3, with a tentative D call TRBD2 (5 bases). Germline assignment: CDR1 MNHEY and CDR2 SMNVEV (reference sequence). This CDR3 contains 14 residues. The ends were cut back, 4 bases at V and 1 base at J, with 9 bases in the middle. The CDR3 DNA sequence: TGTGCCAGCAGTTATGGGAGAGGCACAGATACGCAGTATTTT. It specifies CASSYGRGTDTQYF.

Here the CDR3 reads CAISDYASTDTQYF. Written as DNA, the CDR3 is TGTGCCATCAGCGACTACGCCAGCACAGATACGCAGTATTTT. This chain links TRBV10-3 with TRBJ2-3; possible D gene TRBD2, 5 bases. In germline, CDR1 is ENHRY, CDR2 SYGVKD. This CDR3 is 14 amino acids long. The V end was cut by 6 bases, the J end by 0 bases, with 10 bases between.

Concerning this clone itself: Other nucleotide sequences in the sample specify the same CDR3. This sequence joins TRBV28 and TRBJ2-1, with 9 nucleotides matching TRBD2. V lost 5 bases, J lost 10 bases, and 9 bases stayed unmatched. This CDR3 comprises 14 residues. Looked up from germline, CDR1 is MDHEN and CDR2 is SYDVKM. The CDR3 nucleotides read TGTGCCAGCAGTCCGACAGGGCGGGGGGGCGAGCAGTTCTTC. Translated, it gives CASSPTGRGGEQFF. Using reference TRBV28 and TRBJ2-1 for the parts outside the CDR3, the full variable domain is DVKVTQSSRYLVKRTGEKVFLECVQDMDHENMFWYRQDPGLGLRLIYFSYDVKMKEKGDIPEGYSVSREKKERFSLILESASTNQTSMYLCASSPTGRGGEQFFGPGTRLTVL.

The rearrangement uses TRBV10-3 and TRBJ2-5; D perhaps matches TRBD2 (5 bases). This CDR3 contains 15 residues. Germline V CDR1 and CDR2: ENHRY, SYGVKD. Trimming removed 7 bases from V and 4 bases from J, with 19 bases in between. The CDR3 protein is CAINSERARGETQYF. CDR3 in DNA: TGTGCCATCAACTCAGAAAGGGCCCGGGGAGAGACCCAGTACTTC.

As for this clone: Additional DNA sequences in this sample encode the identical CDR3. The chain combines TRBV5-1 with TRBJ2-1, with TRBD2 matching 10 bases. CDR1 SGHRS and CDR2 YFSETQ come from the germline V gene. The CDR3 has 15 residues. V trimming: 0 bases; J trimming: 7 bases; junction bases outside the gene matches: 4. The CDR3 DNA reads TGCGCCAGCAGCTTGGGTCTAGCGGGAGCGAATGAGCAGTTCTTC. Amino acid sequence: CASSLGLAGANEQFF.

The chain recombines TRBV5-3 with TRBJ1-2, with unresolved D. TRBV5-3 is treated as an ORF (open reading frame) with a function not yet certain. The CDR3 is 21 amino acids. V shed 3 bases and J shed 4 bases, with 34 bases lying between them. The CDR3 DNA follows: TGTGCCAGAAGCTACGAAGCGGCGGCCACCCACCCCCTGTCATCCTCCTATGGCTACACCTTC. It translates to CARSYEAAATHPLSSSYGYTF.

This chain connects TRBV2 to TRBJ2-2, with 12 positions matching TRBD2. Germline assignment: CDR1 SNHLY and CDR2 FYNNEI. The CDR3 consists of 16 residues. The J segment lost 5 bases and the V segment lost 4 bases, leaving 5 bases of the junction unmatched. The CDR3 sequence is CASSAGLAGKTGELFF. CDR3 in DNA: TGTGCCAGCAGTGCCGGACTAGCGGGAAAGACCGGGGAGCTGTTTTTT.

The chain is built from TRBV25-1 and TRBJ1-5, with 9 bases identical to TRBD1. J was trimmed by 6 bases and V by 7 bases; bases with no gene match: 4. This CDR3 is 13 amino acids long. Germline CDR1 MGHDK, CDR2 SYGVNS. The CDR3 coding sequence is TGTGCCAGCACACAGGGGGCAGGTCAGCCCCAGCATTTT. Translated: CASTQGAGQPQHF.

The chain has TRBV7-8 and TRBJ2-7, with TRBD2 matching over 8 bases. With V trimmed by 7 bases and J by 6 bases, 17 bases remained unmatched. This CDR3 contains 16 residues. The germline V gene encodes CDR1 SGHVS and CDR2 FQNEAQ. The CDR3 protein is CASTDNMGLVIPEQYF. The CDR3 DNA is TGTGCCAGCACCGATAACATGGGACTAGTTATTCCCGAGCAGTACTTC.

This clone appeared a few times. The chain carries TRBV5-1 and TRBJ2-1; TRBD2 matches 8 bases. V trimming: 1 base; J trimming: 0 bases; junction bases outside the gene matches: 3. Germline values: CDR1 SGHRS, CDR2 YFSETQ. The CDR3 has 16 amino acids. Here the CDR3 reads CASSLPSGGSYNEQFF. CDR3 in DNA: TGCGCCAGCAGCTTGCCCAGCGGGGGCTCCTACAATGAGCAGTTCTTC.

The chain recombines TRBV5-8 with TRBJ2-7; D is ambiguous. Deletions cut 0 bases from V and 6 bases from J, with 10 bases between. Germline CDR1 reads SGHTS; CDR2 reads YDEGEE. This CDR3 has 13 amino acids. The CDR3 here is CASSLVGFSEQYF. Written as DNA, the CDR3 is TGTGCCAGCAGCTTGGTTGGGTTCTCCGAGCAGTACTTC.